This T cell receptor (beta chain) was identified during a study of blood T cells in healthy people across ages. Germline V gives CDR1 SGHDN, CDR2 FVKESK. This CDR3 spans 14 amino acids. Trimming took 0 bases from V and 4 from J; bases not matched to a gene: 1. Through a sample-barcoded 5' primer and a J-beta primer mix, a second PCR was run for roughly 6 to 11 cycles. One entry per CDR3 protein results from TCRdb running MiXCR on the 5' RACE reads. Counted here are roughly 800,000 distinct CDR3 sequences, around a quarter occurring once; the ten biggest clones make up roughly 9%. Caucasian, healthy and from Russia, the donors were aged between about 6 and 90. As for this clonotype: The antigen is unknown.

Study outcomes and limitations: When set beside aged donors, long-lived donors presented more naive CD4+ cells and higher diversity.

The same sample was also studied in work on T cells of mothers and their children. Per that paper: The yield was over 8 million TCR beta CDR3 reads from each mother and a few million from each child.

The receptor was isolated from a boy younger than 18 in good health. J is TRBJ1-2 and V is TRBV14, with 8 nucleotides matching TRBD1. The source material was blood. CDR3 residues: CASSQDDRGYGYTF. DNA of the CDR3: TGTGCCAGCAGCCAAGATGACAGGGGCTATGGCTACACCTTC.